What follows are 20 T cell receptor beta chains derived from one specimen sequenced in a study of blood T cell repertoires in COVID-19 (dated by TCRdb to 2019 to 2021). The receptor library was made with the immunoSEQ multiplex PCR assay. TCRdb limited this immuneACCESS table to in-frame rearrangements with V and J called. A share of clones is missing; checked studies link under half to unresolved V genes, and the rest is unexplained. The sample contains 150,000 to 250,000 clones, about four fifths of them found a single time. The top ten constitute approximately 12% of the sample. Sequencing was done on a sample of PBMCs or T cells enriched from blood (not recorded which). Receptor source: a middle-aged man who had recovered from COVID-19.

This sequence joins TRBV7-2 and TRBJ1-5; tentatively, D is TRBD1 (5 bases). CDR3 size: 15 residues. CDR1 and CDR2 from the germline V gene are SGHTA and FQGNSA. Trimming cost V 1 base and J 3 bases, with 10 bases left between them. In DNA, the CDR3 is TGTGCCAGCAGCTTAGGACAGCAGTTCAATCAGCCCCAGCATTTT. Its translation is CASSLGQQFNQPQHF.

The rearrangement uses TRBV15 and TRBJ1-2; 9 positions agree with TRBD1. Trimming at V came to 5 bases and at J to 4 bases, leaving 14 bases not matched to a gene. The germline V gene has CDR1 LNHNV and CDR2 YYDKDF (reference sequence). The CDR3 consists of 17 residues. DNA for the CDR3: TGTGCCACCAGCTCGTCCCGGGACAGGGATTCATCCTATGGCTACACCTTC. It codes for CATSSSRDRDSSYGYTF. The full variable domain, rest sourced from reference TRBV15 and TRBJ1-2, is DAMVIQNPRYQVTQFGKPVTLSCSQTLNHNVMYWYQQKSSQAPKLLFHYYDKDFNNEADTPDNFQSRRPNTSFCFLDIRSPGLGDTAMYLCATSSSRDRDSSYGYTFGSGTRLTVV.

V and J are TRBV15 and TRBJ1-1; D is possibly TRBD1 (5 bases). Germline V CDR1 and CDR2: LNHNV, YYDKDF (reference sequence). The CDR3 loop spans 15 amino acids. V shed 1 base and J shed 0 bases, with 9 bases lying between them. CDR3 in DNA: TGTGCCACCAGCAGAGCAGGGCTTCTGAACACTGAAGCTTTCTTT. This translates into CATSRAGLLNTEAFF.

V gene TRBV4-3 combines with J gene TRBJ1-3, with D tentatively TRBD1 (6 bases). The CDR3 is 15 residues long. Trimming shortened V by 2 bases and J by 2 bases, and 10 bases separated the two germline ends. Germline V gene data show CDR1 as LGHNA and CDR2 as YSLEER. The CDR3 nucleotides are TGCGCCAGCAGCCAATCTCCAGGGGCTGGAAACACCATATATTTT. This encodes CASSQSPGAGNTIYF.

The J gene is TRBJ2-2, the V gene TRBV7-9; no clear D. The germline V gene has CDR1 SEHNR and CDR2 FQNEAQ (reference sequence). This CDR3 has 13 residues. Trimming left V 3 bases short and J 3 bases short, with 5 bases between. The CDR3 loop is CASSFLYTGELFF. CDR3 nucleotide sequence: TGTGCCAGCAGCTTTCTTTACACCGGGGAGCTGTTTTTT.

The rearrangement uses TRBV27 and TRBJ2-7; 10 bases fit TRBD2. The germline gives CDR1 MNHEY, CDR2 SMNVEV (reference sequence). V was clipped by 3 bases and J by 3 bases; unmatched bases: 5. This CDR3 spans 15 amino acids. CDR3 loop: CASSFQAGGFYEQYF. The CDR3 bases are TGTGCCAGCAGTTTCCAAGCGGGAGGGTTCTACGAGCAGTACTTC.

The J gene is TRBJ1-2, the V gene TRBV14; tentative D call: TRBD1 (6 bases). CDR1 is SGHDN and CDR2 is FVKESK in the germline V gene. This CDR3 region has 17 residues. Deletions cut 4 bases from V and 6 bases from J, with 24 bases between. The CDR3 protein is CASSLTTRVRDNNGYTF. As DNA, the CDR3 is TGTGCCAGCAGCCTAACAACCCGAGTCAGGGACAACAATGGCTACACCTTC. Variable domain in full (rest from reference TRBV14 and TRBJ1-2): EAGVTQFPSHSVIEKGQTVTLRCDPISGHDNLYWYRRVMGKEIKFLLHFVKESKQDESGMPNNRFLAERTGGTYSTLKVQPAELEDSGVYFCASSLTTRVRDNNGYTFGSGTRLTVV.

This clone has a single count. V and J are TRBV10-3 and TRBJ1-5, with D perhaps TRBD1 (6 bases). Germline V lookup: CDR1 ENHRY, CDR2 SYGVKD. V dropped 6 bases and J dropped 2 bases, with 14 bases sitting between them. The CDR3 length is 15 residues. CDR3 sequence (DNA): TGTGCCATCAGCGGGACAACTTGGGGCAATCAGCCCCAGCATTTT. This codes for CAISGTTWGNQPQHF.

The V and J genes are TRBV7-2 and TRBJ2-1; 7 nucleotides match TRBD1. V lost 3 bases and J lost 2; bases outside the gene matches: 1. Germline lookup yields CDR1 SGHTA and CDR2 FQGNSA. This CDR3 has 14 residues. DNA of the CDR3: TGTGCCAGCAGCTTCGACAGGGCCTACAATGAGCAGTTCTTC. It yields the protein CASSFDRAYNEQFF.

This chain connects TRBV5-1 to TRBJ1-4; 7 bases are shared with TRBD1. The length of the CDR3 is 14 residues. V lost 4 bases, J lost 6 bases, and 6 bases stayed unmatched. Germline V gene sequence: CDR1 SGHRS, CDR2 YFSETQ. CDR3 in DNA: TGCGCCAGCAGCCCCGGGACAGTGGATGAAAAACTGTTTTTT. It is translated as CASSPGTVDEKLFF.

The chain has TRBV6-5 and TRBJ1-3, with 7 bases lining up with TRBD1. Germline-derived CDR1 and CDR2 are MNHEY and SVGAGI. Trimming cost V 2 bases and J 2 bases; bases outside gene matches: 6. CDR3 length: 16 residues. The CDR3 loop is CASSYARDSAGNTIYF. In DNA, the CDR3 is TGTGCCAGCAGTTACGCTCGGGACAGTGCTGGAAACACCATATATTTT.

The rearrangement uses TRBV11-3 and TRBJ2-7; D remains ambiguous. Trimming shortened V by 8 bases and J by 2 bases, and 16 bases separated the two germline ends. This CDR3 contains 14 residues. The germline gives CDR1 SGHNT, CDR2 YENEEA. CDR3 DNA: TGTGCCAGCGAAGAAACAGTGAGACCCTACGAGCAGTACTTC. It yields the protein CASEETVRPYEQYF.

Only a few counts were recorded for this clone. V usage is TRBV9 and J usage is TRBJ1-6; tentatively, D is TRBD1 (6 bases). In germline, CDR1 is SGDLS, CDR2 YYNGEE. V was pared by 3 bases and J by 8 bases, with 12 bases between. This CDR3 is built from 14 residues. CDR3 sequence: CASSEGGVDSPLHF. In nucleotides, the CDR3 is TGTGCCAGCAGCGAAGGGGGAGTCGATTCACCCCTCCACTTT.

The chain has TRBV10-2 and TRBJ1-1; no reliable D call. This CDR3 is built from 14 residues. The germline V gene has CDR1 WSHSY and CDR2 SAAADI. The V gene lost 3 bases and the J gene lost 6 bases, with 14 bases spanning the gap. The CDR3 nucleotides read TGCGCCAGCAGTGACTTCGGGGTGATCGCTGAAGCTTTCTTT. Protein product: CASSDFGVIAEAFF.

CDR3 loop: CASSAFGTGSTDTQYF. The CDR3 region has the DNA TGTGCCAGCAGCGCCTTCGGGACAGGCAGCACAGATACGCAGTATTTT. The chain links TRBV9 to TRBJ2-3; 8 bases fit TRBD1. Germline V gene sequence: CDR1 SGDLS, CDR2 YYNGEE. This CDR3 comprises 16 residues. Trimming removed 3 bases from V and 0 bases from J; junction bases left unmatched: 6.

The chain uses TRBV3-1 (or the pseudogene TRBV3-2) and TRBJ2-5, with D unclear. This CDR3 contains 14 residues. The germline CDR1 and CDR2 sequences are LGHDT and YNNKEL (reference sequence). Trimming pared 2 bases from V and 1 base from J, leaving 8 bases between. The CDR3 region is CASSQPGSQETQYF. The CDR3 DNA reads as TGTGCCAGCAGCCAACCGGGTAGCCAAGAGACCCAGTACTTC.

The chain joins TRBV7-9 to TRBJ1-1, with 7 bases fitting TRBD1. This CDR3 contains 14 residues. CDR1 is SEHNR, CDR2 FQNEAQ, per germline (reference sequence). The V segment lost 7 bases and the J segment 6 bases; nucleotides outside the gene matches: 11. The CDR3 here is CASIPHTTGAEAFF. CDR3 DNA: TGTGCCAGCATCCCTCACACCACAGGGGCTGAAGCTTTCTTT.

This chain connects TRBV4-1 to TRBJ1-2, with 7 bases identical to TRBD1. V gave up 1 base and J gave up 4 bases; unmatched junction bases: 6. Germline V CDR1 and CDR2: MGHRA, YSYEKL. The CDR3 loop spans 15 amino acids. CDR3 DNA: TGCGCCAGCAGCCAAGGCTACAGGACAGGCTATGGCTACACCTTC. It translates to CASSQGYRTGYGYTF.

The table lists this clone with a count of one. The chain carries TRBV27 and TRBJ2-2; the D is unclear. The CDR3 length is 14 residues. V lost 1 base, J lost 3 bases, and 6 bases lay in between. Germline V gives CDR1 MNHEY, CDR2 SMNVEV (reference sequence). This chain's CDR3 is CASSLLEDTGELFF. The CDR3 DNA reads as TGTGCCAGCAGTTTATTAGAAGACACCGGGGAGCTGTTTTTT.

V is TRBV7-2 and J is TRBJ1-6, with no clear D. Trimming pared 2 bases from V and 4 bases from J, leaving 12 bases between. This CDR3 contains 16 residues. Germline values: CDR1 SGHTA, CDR2 FQGNSA. CDR3 in DNA: TGTGCCAGCAGCTTACGGCAGCGGAATTATAATTCACCCCTCCACTTT. This codes for CASSLRQRNYNSPLHF.